This TCR beta chain was obtained from a study of blood T cells in healthy people across ages (dated by TCRdb to between 2014 and 2016). Describing the broader study: In model experiments, template switching captured about one uniquely barcoded TCR beta cDNA molecule for every two T cells. For two donors (one aged 18 to 30 and one aged 80 or older), the study analyzed two additional independent replicas of 1 million unique cDNA reads from the same blood draw. To avoid experimental bias, donors of different ages were distributed randomly across sequencing lanes. The donors were divided into four age groups: young (average around 16 years), middle-aged (around 41), aged (around 67) and long-lived (about 90). The study measured age-related changes in TCR beta repertoire diversity using deep sequencing normalized with unique cDNA molecular identifiers.

Taken from the germline V gene (reference sequence), the CDR1 and CDR2 loops are GTSNPN and SVGIG. Taken from cysteine to phenylalanine, the CDR3 has 15 residues. This entry keeps only the CDR3 DNA: 45 bases, framed from base 1. The trim is 4 bases for V and 2 bases for J, with a gap of 18 bases between the germline ends. The donors were around 39 Caucasian individuals from Russia, aged roughly 6 to 100 years, who were systemically healthy. Each donor gave ten milliliters of peripheral blood, collected into EDTA-treated Vacutainer tubes. Ficoll-Paque density-gradient centrifugation was used to isolate PBMCs, with at least 7 million per sample. Trizol reagent was used to extract total RNA from PBMCs, with at least 6 micrograms per sample. For every donor, flow cytometry on a PBMC aliquot measured the percentage of naive CD45RAhigh/CD27high T cells. The method was 5' RACE. The sequencer was an Illumina HiSeq 2500. The second PCR ran for roughly 7 to 12 cycles and used a J-beta primer mix along with a sample-barcoded 5' primer. A template-switch 5' adaptor carrying 12 random nucleotides introduced a unique molecular identifier onto each TCR beta cDNA molecule. At least 3 million CDR3-containing paired-end reads were obtained from each sample. First-strand cDNA was synthesized from all RNA with the Mint cDNA synthesis kit, primed by a TRBC-specific oligonucleotide. After uracil-DNA glycosylase treatment, a first 18-cycle PCR used universal primers M1SS and BC2_uni_R on all cDNA. Under the source paper's analysis protocol: For normalization, 1 million high-quality reads, each with a distinct molecular identifier, were randomly selected from each sample. Instead of being binned into consensus sequences, reads with shared molecular identifiers were discarded. MiTCR, set to a Q25 quality threshold and the strictest error-elimination algorithm, was used for CDR3 identification, clonotype clustering and error correction. Lower-bound total TCR beta diversity was estimated with a nonparametric unseen species model using Euler transformation. TCRdb's own reprocessing of the public reads used fastp at Q25 and MiXCR and kept productive beta chains. Every entry covers one CDR3 protein and lists the most common genes and DNA from its rows. The V and J calls and clone size come from TCRdb's table, not from the authors' own analysis. The sample table records about 1,400,000 distinct CDR3 sequences; 35% to 45% of these occur just once. The ten largest clones capture roughly 7.9% of the sample.

On the study overall, not on this receptor specifically: Compared with the aged group, the long-lived group had more naive CD4+ T cells, fewer expanded clones and increased TCR diversity, suggesting age selection. As age increased, observed TCR beta diversity per million T cells dropped in a roughly linear way, and a significant reduction was already evident by age 40. Conclusive comparison of naive and antigen-experienced compartments was prevented by the profiling of bulk unsorted PBMCs. The CMV infection status of donors was not known, potentially confounding age-related changes in expanded clonotypes. Estimates of total diversity from one million sequenced T cells were regarded as lower bounds and underestimates. There was a strong correlation between observed TCR beta diversity and the percentage of naive T cells measured by flow cytometry.

As concerns this clonotype: The specificity of this receptor is unknown. It has no much larger one-base neighbor in the sample; base qualities were not kept.

Source material: blood. The TCR sequence derives from a woman younger than 35 in good health. The rearrangement combines TRBV30 with TRBJ2-7; the best D guess is TRBD1, with 5 bases matching. The CDR3 corresponds to CAWKFGAGPPYEQYF. The DNA sequence is as follows: TGTGCCTGGAAGTTTGGGGCAGGGCCCCCCTACGAGCAGTACTTC.